Presented here are 10 T cell receptor beta chains from one specimen sequenced in a study of monozygotic twins with inflammatory bowel disease. TCRdb re-called the 5' RACE reads and shows each CDR3 protein once, DNA omitted. Its table records over 350,000 distinct CDR3 sequences. Sequencing was carried out using blood. Source of these receptors: a human donor with ulcerative colitis or Crohn's disease, or a healthy co-twin of an affected twin (not recorded which).

The genes are TRBV4-2 and TRBJ2-6; TCRdb calls TRBD1, which cannot be checked without DNA. CDR3 length: 17 residues. From germline, CDR1 is LGHNA and CDR2 YNFKEQ. CDR3 amino acids: CASSLRDRGGGANVLTF.

The rearrangement uses TRBV7-2 and TRBJ2-2; the TCRdb call, TRBD1, lacks DNA for checking. The CDR3 is 15 residues long. CDR1 is SGHTA and CDR2 is FQGNSA in the germline V gene. CDR3 amino acids: CASSDRGQGPGELFF.

CDR3 residues: CASSLWGGTETQYF. V is TRBV5-8 and J is TRBJ2-5; TCRdb returns TRBD1, unconfirmable since there is no DNA. The CDR3 extends over 14 amino acids. Germline loops: CDR1 SGHTS, CDR2 YDEGEE.

This chain joins TRBV11-2 and TRBJ1-3; TCRdb indicates TRBD1, and absent DNA this call remains unverified. This CDR3 has 13 amino acids. Germline V gene data show CDR1 as SGHAT and CDR2 as FQNNGV. The CDR3 reads CASSPGQGNTIYF.

The chain uses TRBV4-3 and TRBJ2-5; with no DNA, the TCRdb D assignment of TRBD1 cannot be verified. Germline lookup yields CDR1 LGHNA and CDR2 YSLEER. The CDR3 loop spans 13 amino acids. The CDR3 sequence is CASSQEEEDRPYF.

This chain connects TRBV7-6 to TRBJ1-1; the TCRdb call, TRBD1, lacks DNA for checking. This CDR3 region has 13 residues. Germline loops: CDR1 SGHVS, CDR2 FNYEAQ. CDR3: CASSLARQGEAFF. The full variable domain, with the rest looked up from reference TRBV7-6 and TRBJ1-1, is GAGVSQSPRYKVTKRGQDVALRCDPISGHVSLYWYRQALGQGPEFLTYFNYEAQQDKSGLPNDRFSAERPEGSISTLTIQRTEQRDSAMYRCASSLARQGEAFFGQGTRLTVV.

This chain uses TRBV19 with TRBJ2-4; TCRdb returns TRBD2, unconfirmable since there is no DNA. Germline lookup yields CDR1 LNHDA and CDR2 SQIVND (reference sequence). The CDR3 sequence is 15 residues long. CDR3 amino acids: CASSISGVAKNIQYF. The complete variable domain, with remaining parts taken from reference TRBV19 and TRBJ2-4, reads DGGITQSPKYLFRKEGQNVTLSCEQNLNHDAMYWYRQDPGQGLRLIYYSQIVNDFQKGDIAEGYSVSREKKESFPLTVTSAQKNPTAFYLCASSISGVAKNIQYFGAGTRLSVL.

The rearrangement links TRBV11-2 to TRBJ1-1; the D gene TCRdb calls, TRBD1, cannot be checked with no DNA. Looked up from germline, CDR1 is SGHAT and CDR2 is FQNNGV. The CDR3 runs to 15 residues. The chain's CDR3 is CASSTQTALNTEAFF. The full variable domain, with the rest looked up from reference TRBV11-2 and TRBJ1-1, is EAGVAQSPRYKIIEKRQSVAFWCNPISGHATLYWYQQILGQGPKLLIQFQNNGVVDDSQLPKDRFSAERLKGVDSTLKIQPAKLEDSAVYLCASSTQTALNTEAFFGQGTRLTVV.

This chain links TRBV12-3 or TRBV12-4 with TRBJ2-1. The CDR3 totals 14 residues. CDR3 residues: CASSLAYSYNEQFF.

This chain links TRBV24-1 with TRBJ2-3; the TCRdb call, TRBD1, lacks DNA for checking. This CDR3 spans 17 amino acids. CDR1 and CDR2 from the germline V gene are KGHDR and SFDVKD. CDR3 loop: CATSDIQGRRSTDTQYF.